The 28 T cell receptor beta chains presented below share a single source sample, sequenced in a study of early T cells in non-severe SARS-CoV-2 infection. A single record per CDR3 protein comes from TCRdb applying MiXCR to the 5' RACE reads. The data show about 110,000 distinct CDR3 sequences, over 10% seen once. The source was whole blood, collected at baseline. The receptor source for this set is an adult who was a healthcare worker with PCR-confirmed SARS-CoV-2 infection or an uninfected control (not recorded which).

This clonotype was detected a few times. This chain uses TRBV12-3 or TRBV12-4 with TRBJ1-3; D uncertain. V was trimmed by 3 bases and J by 4 bases, leaving 7 bases between them. The CDR3 sequence is 13 residues long. The DNA for the CDR3 is TGTGCCAGCAGTTTCATCGGCGGAAACACCATATATTTT. This gives the protein CASSFIGGNTIYF.

The chain employs TRBV20-1 and TRBJ1-3; D uncertain. V lost 6 bases to trimming and J lost 0 bases, with 9 bases between them. The CDR3 extends over 13 amino acids. Germline values: CDR1 DFQATT, CDR2 SNEGSKA (reference sequence). The CDR3 coding sequence is TGCAGTGCCCGAAGGCCCTCTGGAAACACCATATATTTT. This codes for CSARRPSGNTIYF.

The V call is TRBV5-1, the J call TRBJ2-3; TRBD2 matches 7 bases. Trimming cost V 2 bases and J 0 bases; bases outside gene matches: 15. Per the germline V gene, CDR1 is SGHRS and CDR2 is YFSETQ. The CDR3 contains 19 residues. CDR3 amino acids: CASSFPSRSSGSSTDTQYF. The DNA of the CDR3 is TGCGCCAGCAGCTTCCCTTCCAGATCTAGCGGCTCTAGCACAGATACGCAGTATTTT.

The chain uses TRBV2 and TRBJ1-4; 8 bases agree with TRBD1. Per germline, CDR1 SNHLY and CDR2 FYNNEI. The CDR3 sequence is 15 residues long. The ends lost 3 bases at V and 3 bases at J; junction bases unmatched: 3. The chain's CDR3 is CASSDRGHSNEKLFF. CDR3 in DNA: TGTGCCAGCAGTGACAGGGGGCACTCTAATGAAAAACTGTTTTTT.

This clonotype has a handful of counts. The chain is built from TRBV11-3 and TRBJ2-2; D not certain. V shed 1 base and J shed 0 bases, with 6 bases lying between them. In germline, CDR1 is SGHNT, CDR2 YENEEA. This CDR3 region has 15 residues. CDR3 region: CASSLGSTNTGELFF. For the CDR3, the DNA is TGTGCCAGCAGCTTAGGGAGCACGAACACCGGGGAGCTGTTTTTT.

The CDR3 protein is CSVLAGPETQYF. The CDR3 DNA reads as TGCAGCGTTTTGGCGGGCCCGGAGACCCAGTACTTC. The rearrangement uses TRBV29-1 and TRBJ2-5; possible D gene TRBD2, 5 bases. V lost 5 bases and J lost 5, with 12 bases in between. This CDR3 has 12 residues. Looked up from germline, CDR1 is SQVTM and CDR2 is ANQGSEA.

V is TRBV24-1 and J is TRBJ2-3, with 11 nucleotides matching TRBD2. V lost 2 bases, J lost 3 bases, and 3 bases stayed unmatched. Germline V gene lookup returns CDR1 KGHDR and CDR2 SFDVKD. The CDR3 has 16 residues. The CDR3 sequence is CATSDYRLAGTDTQYF. The CDR3 region has the DNA TGTGCCACCAGTGATTACCGACTAGCGGGGACAGATACGCAGTATTTT.

This clonotype was observed many times. The chain combines TRBV4-2 with TRBJ2-5, with D perhaps being TRBD1 or TRBD2 (5 bases each). CDR1 and CDR2 from the germline V gene are LGHNA and YNFKEQ. Trimming pared 1 base from V and 3 bases from J, leaving 18 bases between. The CDR3 is 17 residues long. The CDR3 sequence is CASSQVRATGTEETQYF. The DNA of the CDR3 is TGTGCCAGCAGCCAAGTTAGAGCTACCGGGACGGAAGAGACCCAGTACTTC.

The rearrangement links TRBV11-2 to TRBJ2-7; the D gene is possibly TRBD2 (6 bases). This CDR3 contains 15 residues. Germline CDR1 reads SGHAT; CDR2 reads FQNNGV. The V end lost 3 bases, the J end lost 4 bases, and 16 bases lay between the germline ends. As DNA, the CDR3 is TGTGCCAGCAGCTTCCAGAAGAGGAGGGATTACGAGCAGTACTTC. Translated: CASSFQKRRDYEQYF.

V is TRBV5-4 and J is TRBJ1-4; possible D gene TRBD1, 5 bases. Trimming left V 3 bases short and J 7 bases short, with 10 bases between. The CDR3 runs to 13 residues. From germline, CDR1 is SGHNT and CDR2 YYREEE (reference sequence). The DNA of the CDR3 is TGTGCCAGCAGCTGGAGGGGTGCTGAAAAACTGTTTTTT. Its translation is CASSWRGAEKLFF. Drawing the rest from reference TRBV5-4 and TRBJ1-4, the complete variable domain is ETGVTQSPTHLIKTRGQQVTLRCSSQSGHNTVSWYQQALGQGPQFIFQYYREEENGRGNFPPRFSGLQFPNYSSELNVNALELDDSALYLCASSWRGAEKLFFGSGTQLSVL.

The chain employs TRBV3-1 and TRBJ1-1; possibly TRBD1 for D (5 bases). This CDR3 has 14 amino acids. Germline assignment: CDR1 LGHDT and CDR2 YNNKEL (reference sequence). V lost 6 bases and J 0 bases, leaving 11 bases between the germline ends. The CDR3 reads CASRRTTMNTEAFF. In nucleotides, the CDR3 is TGTGCCAGCAGACGGACAACCATGAACACTGAAGCTTTCTTT.

The V gene is TRBV2, the J gene TRBJ1-4, with unresolved D. The CDR3 length is 11 residues. Per the germline V gene, CDR1 is SNHLY and CDR2 is FYNNEI. The ends were cut back, 3 bases at V and 6 bases at J, with 2 bases in the middle. CDR3 loop: CASSDYEKLFF. The DNA for the CDR3 is TGTGCCAGCAGTGATTATGAAAAACTGTTTTTT.

This clonotype was observed many times. The chain employs TRBV6-2 or TRBV6-3 and TRBJ2-7, with TRBD1 matching over 8 bases. With V trimmed by 5 bases and J by 4 bases, 7 bases remained unmatched. The CDR3 is 14 residues long. Germline V gene data show CDR1 as MNHEY and CDR2 as SVGEGT. The CDR3 DNA reads as TGTGCCAGCAGTACCAGACAGGGGAGGTACGAGCAGTACTTC. Translated: CASSTRQGRYEQYF.

The V gene is TRBV28, the J gene TRBJ2-4, with TRBD1 as a possible D gene (6 bases). This CDR3 spans 16 amino acids. Trimming stripped 3 bases from V and 0 bases from J, with 12 bases between. Germline-derived CDR1 and CDR2 are MDHEN and SYDVKM. DNA of the CDR3: TGTGCCAGCAGTTTGAACAGGGAACTAGCCAAAAACATTCAGTACTTC. It specifies CASSLNRELAKNIQYF.

The CDR3 protein is CASSFAGVTDTQYF. CDR3 DNA sequence: TGTGCCAGCAGTTTTGCGGGAGTCACAGATACGCAGTATTTT. This rearrangement joins TRBV27 to TRBJ2-3; 7 nucleotides align to TRBD2. The CDR3 runs to 14 residues. Germline values: CDR1 MNHEY, CDR2 SMNVEV (reference sequence). The V segment lost 3 bases and the J segment 2 bases; nucleotides outside the gene matches: 2.

V usage is TRBV20-1 and J usage is TRBJ1-1, with D uncertain. V lost 1 base and J lost 1, with 10 bases in between. There are 14 residues in the CDR3. Germline CDR1 DFQATT, CDR2 SNEGSKA (reference sequence). CDR3 residues: CSARALGRNTEAFF. The CDR3 DNA follows: TGCAGTGCTAGAGCGCTCGGCCGGAACACTGAAGCTTTCTTT.

As regards this clonotype: This clone may be a read error of a much larger clone one base away. V is TRBV2 and J is TRBJ2-3; the D is unclear. From germline, CDR1 is SNHLY and CDR2 FYNNEI. The CDR3 runs to 12 residues. In DNA, the CDR3 is TGTGCCAGCAGGGCGTCTGCAGATACGCTGTATTTT. Its protein product is CASRASADTLYF.

A remark on this clonotype: Possible read error: a much larger clone is one base away. The CDR3 region is CASSVQGPNTEAFF. For the CDR3, the DNA is TGTGCCAGCAGCGTACAGGGGCCGAACACTGAAGCTTTCTTT. This chain links TRBV7-2 with TRBJ1-1, with 7 bases matching TRBD1. The germline gives CDR1 SGHTA, CDR2 FQGNSA. The V gene end was trimmed by 5 bases and the J gene end by 1 base; junction bases not matched to a gene: 4. The CDR3 is made up of 14 amino acids.

This clonotype occurred a few times. V gene TRBV12-5 combines with J gene TRBJ1-4, with D uncertain. The germline V and J ends were trimmed by 0 bases and 10 bases, with 6 bases remaining between them. Germline CDR1 is LGHNT and CDR2 is FRNRAP. CDR3 length equals 12 residues. The DNA of the CDR3 is TGTGCTAGTGGTTTGGTTAGTGGAAAACTGTTTTTT. Translated, it gives CASGLVSGKLFF.

At least ten counts were recorded for this clonotype. The J gene is TRBJ1-1, the V gene TRBV5-1, with 7 positions matching TRBD1. In germline, CDR1 is SGHRS, CDR2 YFSETQ. Trimming at V came to 3 bases and at J to 3 bases, leaving 8 bases not matched to a gene. CDR3 size: 15 residues. The CDR3 bases are TGCGCCAGCAGCTCCCACCTAGACAGGGACACTGAAGCTTTCTTT. Translation: CASSSHLDRDTEAFF.

This clonotype was seen more than once but under ten times. The chain joins TRBV7-2 to TRBJ2-2; D possibly matches TRBD1 or TRBD2 (5 bases each). Between the trimmed V and J ends, which lost 2 bases and 0 bases, there was a span of 7 bases. The V gene's germline CDR1 is SGHTA and CDR2 FQGNSA. This CDR3 has 15 residues. In DNA form, the CDR3 reads TGTGCCAGCAGCTTACAGGGACCGAACACCGGGGAGCTGTTTTTT. The encoded protein is CASSLQGPNTGELFF.

Only a few counts were recorded for this clonotype. This chain links TRBV9 with TRBJ1-1; maybe TRBD1 (6 bases). The CDR3 length is 14 residues. Trimming cost V 0 bases and J 2 bases, with 8 bases left between them. Germline CDR1 is SGDLS and CDR2 is YYNGEE. CDR3: CASSVVDRNTEAFF. CDR3 DNA: TGTGCCAGCAGCGTAGTGGACAGAAACACTGAAGCTTTCTTT.

This clonotype was recorded a few times. The genes are TRBV6-1 and TRBJ1-3, with D perhaps TRBD1 (5 bases). Germline loops: CDR1 MNHNS, CDR2 SASEGT. The V end was cut by 6 bases, the J end by 0 bases, with 12 bases between. The CDR3 length is 15 residues. CDR3 residues: CASRPDTRSGNTIYF. The CDR3, as DNA: TGTGCCAGCAGGCCGGACACCCGCTCTGGAAACACCATATATTTT.

This clonotype has just a few counts. The chain employs TRBV27 and TRBJ1-1; D uncertain. The CDR3 runs 13 residues. Germline CDR1 and CDR2: MNHEY and SMNVEV (reference sequence). The V end lost 4 bases, the J end lost 3 bases, and 9 bases lay between the germline ends. DNA of the CDR3: TGTGCCAGCAGTTCAAATCGGGACACTGAAGCTTTCTTT. It encodes CASSSNRDTEAFF.

In nucleotides, the CDR3 is TGTGCCTGGAGTAAGAGGGATAAAAACTATGGCTACACCTTC. This translates into CAWSKRDKNYGYTF. V gene TRBV30 combines with J gene TRBJ1-2; D uncertain. This CDR3 has 14 amino acids. The V end was cut by 2 bases, the J end by 2 bases, with 12 bases between. Germline lookup yields CDR1 GTSNPN and CDR2 SVGIG (reference sequence).

This clonotype was recorded many times. V and J are TRBV19 and TRBJ1-1; 7 bases match TRBD1. There are 13 residues in the CDR3. The germline V gene has CDR1 LNHDA and CDR2 SQIVND (reference sequence). The trim removed 9 bases at V and 1 base at J, leaving 5 bases unmatched. The CDR3, as DNA: TGTGCCAGCGAAGGACAGGCGAACACTGAAGCTTTCTTT. It translates to CASEGQANTEAFF.

The chain has TRBV7-8 and TRBJ2-7, with 8 bases matching TRBD1. The CDR3 loop spans 18 amino acids. Losses at the gene ends were 1 base for V and 3 bases for J; bases not matched to a gene: 14. The germline gives CDR1 SGHVS, CDR2 FQNEAQ. CDR3 residues: CASSLVPGGTSINYEQYF. The CDR3 DNA reads as TGTGCCAGCAGCTTAGTACCAGGGGGCACCTCAATCAACTACGAGCAGTACTTC.

This clonotype was seen a handful of times. The V call is TRBV28, the J call TRBJ2-7; tentatively, D is TRBD1 (6 bases). V lost 7 bases and J lost 3, with 16 bases in between. Per germline, CDR1 MDHEN and CDR2 SYDVKM. This CDR3 has 14 residues. The CDR3 nucleotides read TGTGCCAGCACCCTTGGGACATTGATCTACGAGCAGTACTTC. Translation gives CASTLGTLIYEQYF.